The 24 T cell receptor beta chains below were found in one sample sequenced in a study of post-analysis software for immune sequencing data (dated by TCRdb to 2014 to 2015). Points the paper makes about the study in general: About 5 TRBV segments, including TRBV5-6, TRBV5-1 and TRBV20-1, were significantly more frequent in patients than controls.

Library preparation used PCR. The listed sequencing device is Illumina HiSeq 2500. To reduce PCR and sequencing biases, unique molecular identifiers were incorporated into the TCR beta cDNA libraries. Clones were called with MiXCR by TCRdb after fastp trimmed the public reads at Q25, and only in-frame beta chains were retained. Here each entry gathers all rows of one CDR3 protein and keeps the most common genes and DNA. This sample comprises about 680,000 distinct CDR3 sequences, 55% to 60% of them detected only once. The biggest ten clones account for about 11% of the sample. No cognate antigen is known for these TCRs. The sample comprised blood. The receptors derive from a girl between 2 and 10 years old with multiple sclerosis.

V is TRBV4-1 and J is TRBJ1-1; tentatively, D is TRBD1 (6 bases). CDR3 length: 16 residues. The germline V gene has CDR1 MGHRA and CDR2 YSYEKL. Trimming removed 8 bases at V and 5 bases at J, with 24 bases between. The CDR3 DNA is TGCGCCAGCGGCGAATGGGGCGCCGGGGGGCGGACTGAAGCTTTCTTT. It specifies CASGEWGAGGRTEAFF.

This chain joins TRBV6-5 and TRBJ2-3; TRBD2 matches 8 bases. Germline V CDR1 and CDR2: MNHEY, SVGAGI. The J segment lost 5 bases and the V segment lost 0 bases, leaving 7 bases of the junction unmatched. The CDR3 is made up of 16 amino acids. The CDR3 sequence: CASSYSEVAGGDTQYF. The CDR3 DNA reads as TGTGCCAGCAGTTACTCGGAGGTGGCGGGAGGAGATACGCAGTATTTT.

The V gene is TRBV5-8, the J gene TRBJ1-2, with D tentatively TRBD1 (6 bases). With 2 bases removed from V and 7 bases from J, the gap between germline ends came to 15 bases. CDR1 is SGHTS and CDR2 is YDEGEE in the germline V gene. CDR3 length: 14 residues. This CDR3 reads CASSFARTALGYTF. As DNA, the CDR3 is TGTGCCAGCAGCTTTGCGAGGACAGCACTTGGCTACACCTTC.

This clonotype was counted a few times. The chain combines TRBV10-1 with TRBJ2-3; 7 bases agree with TRBD2. The CDR3 contains 15 residues. The germline CDR1 and CDR2 sequences are WNHNN and SYGVQD (reference sequence). With 2 bases clipped from V and 2 bases from J, the junction kept 4 bases outside the gene matches. The CDR3 sequence: CASSEGRADTDTQYF. The CDR3 DNA follows: TGCGCCAGCAGTGAGGGGAGGGCCGACACAGATACGCAGTATTTT.

This rearrangement joins TRBV10-3 to TRBJ2-7; 13 bases fit TRBD2. This CDR3 is 20 amino acids long. Losses at the gene ends were 1 base for V and 0 bases for J; bases not matched to a gene: 12. The germline gives CDR1 ENHRY, CDR2 SYGVKD. In DNA form, the CDR3 reads TGTGCCATCAGTGAGTTCTCATTGACTAGCGGGGGGCTCCGCTCCTACGAGCAGTACTTC. Amino acids: CAISEFSLTSGGLRSYEQYF.

V is TRBV5-6 and J is TRBJ2-1, with a possible D match to TRBD1 (6 bases). The germline gives CDR1 SGHDT, CDR2 YYEEEE. The CDR3 spans 14 residues. V lost 4 bases to trimming and J lost 10 bases, with 18 bases between them. Here the CDR3 reads CASSPTPPGQEQFF. The CDR3 region has the DNA TGTGCCAGCAGCCCGACCCCCCCAGGACAGGAGCAGTTCTTC.

The table lists this clonotype with a few counts. The CDR3 spells CASSGAGRDTQYF. For the CDR3, the DNA is TGTGCCAGCAGTGGCGCAGGGCGAGATACGCAGTATTTT. V is TRBV25-1 and J is TRBJ2-3; weak D call: TRBD1 (5 bases). The length of the CDR3 is 13 residues. With 4 bases removed from V and 5 bases from J, the gap between germline ends came to 10 bases. Germline lookup yields CDR1 MGHDK and CDR2 SYGVNS.

A single count supports this clonotype. The CDR3 here is CSVLLSGTEGYTF. In DNA, the CDR3 is TGCAGCGTCCTATTGTCGGGGACTGAAGGCTACACCTTC. The rearrangement joins TRBV29-1 to TRBJ1-2, with D maybe TRBD1 (5 bases). Germline CDR1 and CDR2: SQVTM and ANQGSEA. The CDR3 sequence is 13 residues long. The V end was cut by 6 bases, the J end by 8 bases, with 19 bases between. The full variable domain, rest sourced from reference TRBV29-1 and TRBJ1-2, is SAVISQKPSRDICQRGTSLTIQCQVDSQVTMMFWYRQQPGQSLTLIATANQGSEATYESGFVIDKFPISRPNLTFSTLTVSNMSPEDSSIYLCSVLLSGTEGYTFGSGTRLTVV.

This clonotype appeared once. The chain joins TRBV4-2 to TRBJ1-4; no definite D call. Per germline, CDR1 LGHNA and CDR2 YNFKEQ. The V end lost 1 base, the J end lost 5 bases, and 5 bases lay between the germline ends. The CDR3 sequence is 13 residues long. The DNA of the CDR3 is TGTGCCAGCAGCCAAGTAGTCAATGAAAAACTGTTTTTT. This translates into CASSQVVNEKLFF.

V and J are TRBV5-6 and TRBJ2-1; either TRBD1 or TRBD2 may fit D (6 bases each). CDR3 size: 15 residues. Germline-derived CDR1 and CDR2 are SGHDT and YYEEEE. V was clipped by 2 bases and J by 3 bases, with 12 bases between them. The CDR3, as DNA: TGTGCCAGCAGCTTTCGGGGGCTCCTCTACAATGAGCAGTTCTTC. Its translation: CASSFRGLLYNEQFF.

The chain couples TRBV20-1 to TRBJ1-1, with D unresolved. CDR1 is DFQATT and CDR2 is SNEGSKA in the germline V gene (reference sequence). The CDR3 contains 13 residues. Trimming shortened V by 3 bases and J by 5 bases, and 13 bases separated the two germline ends. The CDR3 region is CSARKPGRTEAFF. The CDR3 DNA follows: TGCAGTGCTAGGAAACCGGGGAGGACTGAAGCTTTCTTT.

This chain uses TRBV4-1 with TRBJ2-1; TRBD1 might be the D (6 bases). CDR3 length: 16 amino acids. Germline CDR1 is MGHRA and CDR2 is YSYEKL. V was shortened by 0 bases and J by 7 bases, with 16 bases between the two germline ends. The CDR3 DNA is TGCGCCAGCAGCCAAGAAAGGGGGAGTAGTCGTAATGAGCAGTTCTTC. This sequence encodes CASSQERGSSRNEQFF.

This clonotype has only one observation. The chain is built from TRBV5-8 and TRBJ2-1; 8 bases fit TRBD1. CDR1 is SGHTS and CDR2 is YDEGEE in the germline V gene. With V trimmed by 3 bases and J by 2 bases, 7 bases remained unmatched. The CDR3 sequence is 16 residues long. The CDR3 DNA sequence: TGTGCCAGCAGCTGGGGGACAGGCCCAACCTACAATGAGCAGTTCTTC. As protein: CASSWGTGPTYNEQFF.

For this clonotype: A much bigger clone sits one base away, suggesting this may be a read error. This chain joins TRBV12-3 or TRBV12-4 and TRBJ2-1; 7 bases line up with TRBD2. This CDR3 region has 13 residues. The trim removed 6 bases at V and 3 bases at J, leaving 2 bases unmatched. The CDR3 sequence: CASRTSRYNEQFF. The CDR3 DNA follows: TGTGCCAGCAGGACTAGCCGCTACAATGAGCAGTTCTTC.

The chain has TRBV7-9 and TRBJ2-5, with TRBD2 matching 7 bases. The germline V gene has CDR1 SEHNR and CDR2 FQNEAQ (reference sequence). With 0 bases clipped from V and 1 base from J, the junction kept 5 bases outside the gene matches. This CDR3 spans 16 amino acids. CDR3 amino acids: CASSLAALATQETQYF. The CDR3 bases are TGTGCCAGCAGCTTAGCCGCACTAGCGACCCAAGAGACCCAGTACTTC.

Comments on this clonotype: At one end the junction does not follow the germline gene, possibly because of a read error. The chain couples TRBV29-1 to TRBJ1-2; weak D call: TRBD1 (6 bases). Per the germline V gene, CDR1 is SQVTM and CDR2 is ANQGSEA. This CDR3 region has 15 residues. The CDR3 spells CSVAVRGGAGYDYTF. CDR3 in DNA: TGCAGCGTTGCGGTTCGGGGGGGCGCAGGATATGACTACACCTTC.

Remarks on this clonotype: A junction end diverges from the germline sequence, so it may reflect a read error. The chain links TRBV9 to TRBJ2-1; D gene ambiguous. Germline V lookup: CDR1 SGDLS, CDR2 YYNGEE. The CDR3 runs to 15 residues. The CDR3 is CAGSPPTTHYNEQFF. CDR3 nucleotide sequence: TGTGCCGGCAGCCCCCCTACGACTCATTACAATGAGCAGTTCTTC.

The genes are TRBV7-9 and TRBJ2-1, with 7 bases lining up with TRBD1. The CDR3 consists of 12 residues. Germline V lookup: CDR1 SEHNR, CDR2 FQNEAQ (reference sequence). CDR3 residues: CGGTDFYNEQFF. The CDR3 region has the DNA TGTGGTGGGACAGATTTTTACAATGAGCAGTTCTTC.

The chain is built from TRBV12-3 or TRBV12-4 and TRBJ2-1; maybe TRBD2 (6 bases). Trimming left V 4 bases short and J 3 bases short, with 16 bases between. The CDR3 consists of 16 residues. CDR3: CASSSRGSGIYNEQFF. The CDR3 nucleotides are TGTGCCAGCAGTTCACGGGGTAGCGGAATCTACAATGAGCAGTTCTTC.

V usage is TRBV20-1 and J usage is TRBJ2-5, with TRBD2 identical over 8 bases. The CDR3 runs 13 residues. With V trimmed by 6 bases and J by 1 base, 4 bases remained unmatched. Germline V lookup: CDR1 DFQATT, CDR2 SNEGSKA (reference sequence). DNA of the CDR3: TGCAGTGCCGAGAGCGGGAGCCAAGAGACCCAGTACTTC. Its protein product is CSAESGSQETQYF.

CDR3 coding DNA: TGTGCCAGCAGTTTTGACCTGGGCTCCTACAATGAGCAGTTCTTC. This translates into CASSFDLGSYNEQFF. The V call is TRBV12-3 or TRBV12-4, the J call TRBJ2-1, with unresolved D. Trimming cost V 3 bases and J 0 bases, with 9 bases left between them. The CDR3 sequence is 15 residues long.

This chain links TRBV6-5 with TRBJ1-2; D perhaps matches TRBD1 (5 bases). This CDR3 has 12 amino acids. Germline V CDR1 and CDR2: MNHEY, SVGAGI. Trimming pared 6 bases from V and 11 bases from J, leaving 16 bases between. The CDR3 DNA follows: TGTGCCAGCAGGTTTGGGGGGGTTGGATACACCTTC. This encodes CASRFGGVGYTF.

The chain employs TRBV7-8 and TRBJ1-1, with D possibly TRBD1 on 5 matching bases. Trimming took 5 bases from V and 6 from J, leaving 19 bases between them. Germline-derived CDR1 and CDR2 are SGHVS and FQNEAQ. The CDR3 totals 15 residues. The CDR3 bases are TGTGCCAGCAGCCCGCTAACGGGGGGTGTGTCTGAAGCTTTCTTT. This codes for CASSPLTGGVSEAFF.

The chain is built from TRBV7-9 and TRBJ1-2, with TRBD1 identical over 8 bases. The CDR3 spans 14 residues. Germline-derived CDR1 and CDR2 are SEHNR and FQNEAQ (reference sequence). The trim removed 5 bases at V and 3 bases at J, leaving 5 bases unmatched. Here the CDR3 DNA reads TGTGCCAGCAGCATTCAGGGGGCCGACTATGGCTACACCTTC. Translated: CASSIQGADYGYTF.